This T cell receptor beta chain was sequenced during a study of CD8+ T cells in alopecia areata. Study-wide background: A regimen of oral tofacitinib, 5 to 10 mg twice daily, was given to treated patients.

Study-wide points: Scalp and blood samples kept many expanded lesional clones throughout tofacitinib. Because of a solitary nonresponder, the connection of baseline CD8+ expansion to response stays uncertain.

Treatment reported: oral pan-JAK inhibitor, 5-10 mg twice daily. Alopecia areata patients gave lesional scalp punch biopsies and peripheral blood samples. V was pared by 4 bases and J by 0 bases, with 17 bases between. Germline V lookup: CDR1 SGHTA, CDR2 FQGTGA. The CDR3 covers 17 residues. As regards this clone: The antigen is unknown.

Reverse transcribed after extraction, RNA yielded cDNA as the sequencing template. The repertoire was sequenced with immunoSEQ multiplex PCR; TCRdb's copy has only in-frame clones and lacks some. This sample has approximately 210,000 clones, with roughly 70% found just once. The TCR originated in a human donor with alopecia areata. The chain uses TRBV7-3 and TRBJ2-3, with D perhaps TRBD1 or TRBD2 (5 bases each). The sample was CD4+ T cells sorted from blood, taken between weeks 49 and 50, from a patient treated with tofacitinib. The CDR3 nucleotides read TGTGCCAGCAGCTCCACCCCCCGGGACGCGAGCACAGATACGCAGTATTTT. It yields the protein CASSSTPRDASTDTQYF.